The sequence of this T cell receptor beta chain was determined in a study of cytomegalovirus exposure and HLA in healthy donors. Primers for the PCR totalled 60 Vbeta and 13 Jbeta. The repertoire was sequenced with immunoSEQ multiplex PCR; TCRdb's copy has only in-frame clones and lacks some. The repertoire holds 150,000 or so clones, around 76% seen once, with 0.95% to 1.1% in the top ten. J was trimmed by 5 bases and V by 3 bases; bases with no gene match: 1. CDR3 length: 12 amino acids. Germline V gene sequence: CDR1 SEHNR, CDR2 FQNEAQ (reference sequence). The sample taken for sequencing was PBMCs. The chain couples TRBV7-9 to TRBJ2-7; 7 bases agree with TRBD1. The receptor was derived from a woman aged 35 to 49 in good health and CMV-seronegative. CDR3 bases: TGTGCCAGCAGCTTGACAGGGAACGAGCAGTACTTC. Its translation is CASSLTGNEQYF.